The next 21 T cell receptor beta chains were all read from a single sample in a study of shared clonotypes between healthy human individuals. Measured with immunoSEQ multiplex PCR; TCRdb has only the in-frame clones, and not every one. The sample shows 950,000 to 1,300,000 clones, more than 60% of them seen only once. The sample consisted of memory CD4+ T cells sorted from blood. Subset specified: CD45RA-negative fraction. The receptors come from a man aged 18-30 years in good health.

This chain uses TRBV27 with TRBJ2-7; D might be TRBD1 (5 bases). The CDR3 runs to 13 residues. The ends were cut back, 3 bases at V and 5 bases at J, with 11 bases in the middle. Germline-derived CDR1 and CDR2 are MNHEY and SMNVEV (reference sequence). For the CDR3, the DNA is TGTGCCAGCAGTTTTTGGGCCAGGGACGAGCAGTACTTC. This sequence encodes CASSFWARDEQYF.

This clone was counted only a few times. V is TRBV4-3 and J is TRBJ1-6; weak D call: TRBD1 (5 bases). In germline, CDR1 is LGHNA, CDR2 YSLEER. The CDR3 spans 19 residues. Trimming cost V 0 bases and J 0 bases, with 15 bases left between them. The CDR3 is CASSQDIPQGSSYNSPLHF. CDR3 nucleotide sequence: TGCGCCAGCAGCCAAGATATCCCCCAGGGAAGCTCCTATAATTCACCCCTCCACTTT.

V is TRBV11-2 and J is TRBJ1-4, with D possibly TRBD1 on 5 matching bases. The CDR3 is made up of 15 amino acids. Germline V gives CDR1 SGHAT, CDR2 FQNNGV. V lost 5 bases to trimming and J lost 0 bases, with 10 bases between them. In nucleotides, the CDR3 is TGTGCCAGCAGCGGGGGTTTCGCAACTAATGAAAAACTGTTTTTT. Amino acid sequence: CASSGGFATNEKLFF.

The genes are TRBV5-8 and TRBJ1-5, with D perhaps matching TRBD1 (5 bases). CDR1 and CDR2 (germline): SGHTS, YDEGEE. The V end was cut by 3 bases, the J end by 6 bases, with 13 bases between. This CDR3 is built from 14 residues. This CDR3 reads CASSSSGTSQPQHF. In DNA, the CDR3 is TGTGCCAGCAGCTCATCCGGGACTTCTCAGCCCCAGCATTTT.

This chain joins TRBV6-6 and TRBJ1-4; D remains ambiguous. The V end lost 0 bases, the J end lost 8 bases, and 10 bases lay between the germline ends. CDR3 size: 14 residues. Per germline, CDR1 MNHNY and CDR2 SVGAGI (reference sequence). The chain's CDR3 is CASSYSQFGEKLFF. The CDR3 nucleotides are TGTGCCAGCAGTTACTCCCAGTTCGGGGAAAAACTGTTTTTT.

J is TRBJ1-4 and V is TRBV28, with 8 bases aligning to TRBD1. The V and J ends lost 5 bases and 7 bases, in that order; junction bases with no gene match: 9. There are 15 residues in the CDR3. Germline lookup yields CDR1 MDHEN and CDR2 SYDVKM. This chain's CDR3 is CASSPPQGGREKLFF. CDR3 DNA sequence: TGTGCCAGCAGTCCGCCACAGGGGGGCCGTGAAAAACTGTTTTTT.

The rearrangement uses TRBV29-1 and TRBJ1-1; D gene uncertain. From germline, CDR1 is SQVTM and CDR2 ANQGSEA. The length of the CDR3 is 12 residues. The V gene lost 5 bases and the J gene lost 8 bases, with 15 bases spanning the gap. As DNA, the CDR3 is TGCAGCGTTTCCCCCTGGGCTAGGGAAGCTTTCTTT. Its translation is CSVSPWAREAFF.

The V and J genes are TRBV11-3 and TRBJ1-2; the match to TRBD1 covers 7 bases. CDR3 size: 16 residues. V was clipped by 8 bases and J by 3 bases; unmatched bases: 15. Germline V CDR1 and CDR2: SGHNT, YENEEA. CDR3 region: CASHSRGVVRDYGYTF. As DNA, the CDR3 is TGTGCCAGCCACTCCAGGGGGGTGGTGCGGGACTATGGCTACACCTTC.

J is TRBJ1-1 and V is TRBV10-2, with D hard to call. CDR1 is WSHSY, CDR2 SAAADI, per germline. The length of the CDR3 is 18 residues. V lost 1 base and J lost 0, with 18 bases in between. The CDR3 here is CASSEWQQFGGMNTEAFF. CDR3 nucleotide sequence: TGCGCCAGCAGTGAGTGGCAGCAGTTTGGCGGAATGAACACTGAAGCTTTCTTT.

This clone came up many times. The chain recombines TRBV30 with TRBJ1-3, with TRBD1 matching over 10 bases. The CDR3 runs to 16 residues. V lost 0 bases and J lost 7; bases outside the gene matches: 9. Germline V gene sequence: CDR1 GTSNPN, CDR2 SVGIG (reference sequence). The CDR3 region has the DNA TGTGCCTGGAGTGTACGGGACAGGGGATGGAGGAACACCATATATTTT. Encoded protein: CAWSVRDRGWRNTIYF.

CDR3 residues: CAWIYGSGSYNEQFF. The CDR3 DNA reads as TGTGCCTGGATCTACGGGAGCGGCTCCTACAATGAGCAGTTCTTC. The J gene is TRBJ2-1, the V gene TRBV30, with TRBD2 as a possible D gene (6 bases). The CDR3 consists of 15 residues. Trimming stripped 4 bases from V and 0 bases from J, with 13 bases between. Germline-derived CDR1 and CDR2 are GTSNPN and SVGIG (reference sequence).

The J gene is TRBJ1-2, the V gene TRBV5-1, with D maybe TRBD1 (6 bases). The CDR3 extends over 14 amino acids. Trimming pared 3 bases from V and 4 bases from J, leaving 13 bases between. Looked up from germline, CDR1 is SGHRS and CDR2 is YFSETQ. In DNA, the CDR3 is TGCGCCAGCAGCTGGGCGAAACAGGGCTATGGCTACACCTTC. Its translation is CASSWAKQGYGYTF.

The chain uses TRBV29-1 and TRBJ2-7; 9 positions agree with TRBD1. V trimming: 4 bases; J trimming: 5 bases; junction bases outside the gene matches: 9. CDR3 length equals 14 residues. Germline-derived CDR1 and CDR2 are SQVTM and ANQGSEA. CDR3 DNA sequence: TGCAGCGTTGCCTCCTCGACAGGGGGAAACGAGCAGTACTTC. Its translation is CSVASSTGGNEQYF.

This clone was found a few times. The rearrangement links TRBV7-9 to TRBJ1-1; weak D call: TRBD1 (6 bases). The germline V gene has CDR1 SEHNR and CDR2 FQNEAQ (reference sequence). This CDR3 has 14 residues. The V and J ends lost 2 bases and 1 base respectively, with 8 bases between them. In nucleotides, the CDR3 is TGTGCCAGCAGCTTAAGGACAGAGAACACTGAAGCTTTCTTT. Protein sequence: CASSLRTENTEAFF.

The V call is TRBV28, the J call TRBJ1-6, with a tentative D call TRBD1 (6 bases). The CDR3 length is 16 residues. Trimming removed 4 bases from V and 7 bases from J, with 17 bases in between. Germline loops: CDR1 MDHEN, CDR2 SYDVKM. CDR3 residues: CASSSPGAGDNSPLHF. The CDR3 DNA reads TGTGCCAGCAGTTCCCCCGGGGCAGGGGACAATTCACCCCTCCACTTT.

This clone was picked up one time. V and J are TRBV4-3 and TRBJ2-5; TRBD2 matches 7 bases. CDR1 is LGHNA, CDR2 YSLEER, per germline. The CDR3 is 15 amino acids. Trimming at V came to 4 bases and at J to 4 bases, leaving 9 bases not matched to a gene. CDR3 residues: CASSPQEGRGETQYF. CDR3 nucleotides: TGCGCCAGCAGCCCCCAAGAGGGGAGGGGAGAGACCCAGTACTTC.

The V gene is TRBV7-8, the J gene TRBJ2-1, with TRBD2 matching over 8 bases. V was pared by 2 bases and J by 2 bases, with 5 bases of the junction left unmatched. Per the germline V gene, CDR1 is SGHVS and CDR2 is FQNEAQ. The CDR3 is 16 residues long. Here the CDR3 reads CASSLLAGLAYNEQFF. The CDR3 DNA follows: TGTGCCAGCAGCTTACTAGCGGGTCTTGCCTACAATGAGCAGTTCTTC.

This sequence joins TRBV5-1 and TRBJ1-6; 8 nucleotides match TRBD1. With V trimmed by 5 bases and J by 0 bases, 4 bases remained unmatched. CDR3 length: 16 amino acids. Germline V CDR1 and CDR2: SGHRS, YFSETQ. Written as DNA, the CDR3 is TGCGCCAGCAGTAATACAGGGGGCTCCTATAATTCACCCCTCCACTTT. This sequence encodes CASSNTGGSYNSPLHF.

V and J are TRBV10-3 and TRBJ1-3; unclear D gene. This CDR3 has 12 amino acids. CDR1 and CDR2 from the germline V gene are ENHRY and SYGVKD. V was trimmed by 6 bases and J by 6 bases, leaving 9 bases between them. This CDR3 reads CAISPSENTIYF. CDR3 nucleotide sequence: TGTGCCATCAGCCCCTCCGAAAACACCATATATTTT.

The chain recombines TRBV10-3 with TRBJ1-6, with D perhaps matching TRBD1 (6 bases). The CDR3 sequence is 13 residues long. Trimming shortened V by 3 bases and J by 7 bases, and 7 bases separated the two germline ends. Germline V CDR1 and CDR2: ENHRY, SYGVKD. In nucleotides, the CDR3 is TGTGCCATCAGTGACGACAGGAATTCACCCCTCCACTTT. Translation: CAISDDRNSPLHF.

This chain links TRBV4-1 with TRBJ1-4; 9 bases agree with TRBD1. The CDR3 is made up of 15 amino acids. Germline values: CDR1 MGHRA, CDR2 YSYEKL. V dropped 4 bases and J dropped 8; count of bases not matched to a gene: 8. The CDR3 coding sequence is TGCGCCAGCAGCCGAGGACAGGGGAAGCGGGAAAAACTGTTTTTT. It is translated as CASSRGQGKREKLFF.